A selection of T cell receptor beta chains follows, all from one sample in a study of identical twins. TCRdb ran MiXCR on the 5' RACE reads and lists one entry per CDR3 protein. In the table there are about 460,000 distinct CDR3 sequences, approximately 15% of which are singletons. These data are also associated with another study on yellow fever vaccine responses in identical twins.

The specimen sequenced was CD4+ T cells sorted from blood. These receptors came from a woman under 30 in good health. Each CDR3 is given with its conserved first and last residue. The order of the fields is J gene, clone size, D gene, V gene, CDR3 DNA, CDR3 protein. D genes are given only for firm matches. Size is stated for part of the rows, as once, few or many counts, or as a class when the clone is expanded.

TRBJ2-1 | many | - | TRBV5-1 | TGCGCCAGCAGCTTGGGTAGCGCCAATGAGCAGTTCTTC | CASSLGSANEQFF
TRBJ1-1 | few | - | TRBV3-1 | TGTGCCAGCAGGTCCGCGGGGGTGAACACTGAAGCTTTCTTT | CASRSAGVNTEAFF
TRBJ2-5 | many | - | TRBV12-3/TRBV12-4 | TGTGCCAGCAGTCCCTCGGCGACCCAGTACTTC | CASSPSATQYF
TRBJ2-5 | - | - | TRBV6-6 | TGTGCTACGAAGTCGGCTGGTGAGACCCAGTACTTC | CATKSAGETQYF
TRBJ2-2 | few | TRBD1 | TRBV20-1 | TGCAGTGCTAGCAGGGACAGGGGTTCCGGGGAGCTGTTTTTT | CSASRDRGSGELFF
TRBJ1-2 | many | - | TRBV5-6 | TGTGCCAGCAGCTTTGTGGGGGATGGCTACACCTTC | CASSFVGDGYTF
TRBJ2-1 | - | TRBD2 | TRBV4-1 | TGCGCCAGCAGCCAAGTCCCGGGAACGGGGGGGGCTGGATACAATGAGCAGTTCTTC | CASSQVPGTGGAGYNEQFF
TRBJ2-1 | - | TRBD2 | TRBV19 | TGTGCCAGTAGTATTGCGGGAGGGCCCTACAATGAGCAGTTCTTC | CASSIAGGPYNEQFF
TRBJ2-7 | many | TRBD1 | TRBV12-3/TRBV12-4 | TGTGCCAGCAGTCCTAAGGGGGCCCACGAGCAGTACTTC | CASSPKGAHEQYF
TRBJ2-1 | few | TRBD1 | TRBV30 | TGTGCCTCCTTATTACAGGGGTGGGACAATGAGCAGTTCTTC | CASLLQGWDNEQFF
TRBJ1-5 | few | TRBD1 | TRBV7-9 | TGTGCCAGCAGCTTGGGGGACAGGGGGAGCAATCAGCCCCAGCATTTT | CASSLGDRGSNQPQHF
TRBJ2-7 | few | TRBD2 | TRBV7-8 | TGTGCCAGCAGCCAGAGACTAGCGGGAGGGCCGAGCTCCTACGAGCAGTACTTC | CASSQRLAGGPSSYEQYF
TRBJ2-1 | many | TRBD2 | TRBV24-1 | TGTGCCACCAGTGATTCGGGACTAGCGGGTTACAATGAGCAGTTCTTC | CATSDSGLAGYNEQFF
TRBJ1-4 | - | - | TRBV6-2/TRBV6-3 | TGTGCCAGCAATACAGGACTGCACCGGAATGAAAAACTGTTTTTT | CASNTGLHRNEKLFF